This T cell receptor (beta chain) was found in a study of blood T cell repertoires in COVID-19. Study overall: The study drew acute and convalescent COVID-19 samples from the United States, Italy and Spain. In each case, the material was cDNA or gDNA derived from T cells, B-cell-depleted T cells, or PBMCs.

Assay used: immunoSEQ multiplex PCR; TCRdb lists only in-frame clones, some missing. The sample carries 55,000 to 65,000 clones, more than 75% recorded once. The CDR3 consists of 12 residues. Trimming left V 3 bases short and J 7 bases short, with 8 bases between. CDR1 is SGHDT, CDR2 YYEEEE, per germline. The sequence came from a man in his sixties with active or convalescent COVID-19. The chain links TRBV5-6 to TRBJ1-5; no clear D. The sequencing sample was made of peripheral blood. CDR3 protein: CASSSPQQPQHF. CDR3 coding DNA: TGTGCCAGCAGCTCGCCCCAGCAGCCCCAGCATTTT.